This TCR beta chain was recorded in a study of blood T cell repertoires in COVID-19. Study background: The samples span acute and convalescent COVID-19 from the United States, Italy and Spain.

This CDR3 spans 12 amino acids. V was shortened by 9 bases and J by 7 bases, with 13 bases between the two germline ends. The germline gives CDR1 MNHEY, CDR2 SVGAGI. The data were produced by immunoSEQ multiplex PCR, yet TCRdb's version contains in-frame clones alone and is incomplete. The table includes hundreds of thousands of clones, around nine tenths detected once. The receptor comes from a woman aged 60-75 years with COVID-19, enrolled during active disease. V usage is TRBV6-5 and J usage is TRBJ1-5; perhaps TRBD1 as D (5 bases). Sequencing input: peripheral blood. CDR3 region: CASSAGWQPQHF. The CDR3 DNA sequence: TGTGCCAGTTCCGCAGGGTGGCAGCCCCAGCATTTT.